Below are 25 T cell receptor beta chains sequenced from a single sample in a study of cytomegalovirus exposure and HLA in healthy donors. Researchers ran the PCR with 60 Vbeta and 13 Jbeta primers. The assay was immunoSEQ multiplex PCR, and TCRdb's table has in-frame clones only and misses some. The profile shows 110,000 or so clones, roughly 79% of them singletons. The sample taken for sequencing was PBMCs. These receptor sequences come from a male donor in good health and CMV-seronegative.

V usage is TRBV7-9 and J usage is TRBJ1-1; possible D gene TRBD1, 6 bases. There are 16 residues in the CDR3. The V gene lost 5 bases and the J gene lost 0 bases, with 16 bases spanning the gap. The germline CDR1 and CDR2 sequences are SEHNR and FQNEAQ (reference sequence). CDR3 residues: CASSTAGRGLNTEAFF. The CDR3 bases are TGTGCCAGCAGCACAGCAGGGAGGGGGTTGAACACTGAAGCTTTCTTT.

This clone was seen repeatedly, ten times or more. This chain links TRBV4-2 with TRBJ1-1, with 9 nucleotides matching TRBD1. CDR3 size: 17 residues. CDR1 is LGHNA, CDR2 YNFKEQ, per germline. V shed 3 bases and J 7 bases; nucleotides not matched to a gene: 15. Here the CDR3 DNA reads TGTGCCAGCAGCCAGGGGGGTTCCCGGGACAGGGTTAATGAAGCTTTCTTT. Protein: CASSQGGSRDRVNEAFF.

The rearrangement links TRBV29-1 to TRBJ1-2, with 8 bases matching TRBD1. This CDR3 has 12 residues. J gave up 9 bases and V 4 bases, and 7 bases lay outside the gene matches. Germline assignment: CDR1 SQVTM and CDR2 ANQGSEA. CDR3 coding DNA: TGCAGCGTTGGGGGGACAGGTTTGCGCTACACCTTC. Its protein is CSVGGTGLRYTF.

The chain has TRBV18 and TRBJ2-5; 8 bases are a match to TRBD1. CDR3 length equals 16 residues. In germline, CDR1 is KGHSH, CDR2 LQKENI. The V gene end was trimmed by 3 bases and the J gene end by 2 bases; junction bases not matched to a gene: 8. CDR3 protein: CASSPRTGIGQETQYF. For the CDR3, the DNA is TGTGCCAGCTCACCCAGGACAGGGATCGGGCAAGAGACCCAGTACTTC.

For the CDR3, the DNA is TGTGCCCTCGGAGTCTACGAGCAGTACTTC. This translates into CALGVYEQYF. This sequence joins TRBV30 and TRBJ2-7; D is unresolved. Trimming took 8 bases from V and 3 from J, leaving 8 bases between them. This CDR3 region has 10 residues. Germline V gene sequence: CDR1 GTSNPN, CDR2 SVGIG (reference sequence). Full variable domain (remainder filled in from reference TRBV30 and TRBJ2-7): SQTIHQWPATLVQPVGSPLSLECTVEGTSNPNLYWYRQAAGRGLQLLFYSVGIGQISSEVPQNLSASRPQDRQFILSSKKLLLSDSGFYLCALGVYEQYFGPGTRLTVT.

The CDR3 spells CASSSPVSTYNEQFF. The CDR3 bases are TGTGCCAGCAGTTCCCCTGTGTCAACATACAATGAGCAGTTCTTC. The chain has TRBV27 and TRBJ2-1, with no clear D. With 4 bases removed from V and 4 bases from J, the gap between germline ends came to 14 bases. The CDR3 runs to 15 residues. The germline CDR1 and CDR2 sequences are MNHEY and SMNVEV (reference sequence).

This chain uses TRBV5-1 with TRBJ2-1, with 9 bases lining up with TRBD2. With V trimmed by 1 base and J by 4 bases, 9 bases remained unmatched. The CDR3 spans 17 residues. The germline gives CDR1 SGHRS, CDR2 YFSETQ. CDR3 sequence reads: CASSLPPSGKQYNEQFF. CDR3 DNA sequence: TGCGCCAGCAGCTTGCCCCCTAGCGGGAAACAGTACAATGAGCAGTTCTTC.

This clone appeared a few times. This chain connects TRBV4-1 to TRBJ1-1; 7 bases are shared with TRBD1. CDR1 and CDR2 from the germline V gene are MGHRA and YSYEKL. With V trimmed by 1 base and J by 7 bases, 9 bases remained unmatched. The CDR3 spans 15 residues. CDR3 coding DNA: TGCGCCAGCAGCCAAGCCCTTCGGGACAGCAGTGAAGCTTTCTTT. It specifies CASSQALRDSSEAFF.

This clone is a singleton in its sample. This chain joins TRBV10-3 and TRBJ2-7; 9 nucleotides match TRBD2. Per the germline V gene, CDR1 is ENHRY and CDR2 is SYGVKD. V was pared by 4 bases and J by 5 bases, with 9 bases of the junction left unmatched. The CDR3 has 15 amino acids. DNA for the CDR3: TGTGCCATCAGTGCCCTTGCGGGAGGGCCCCACGAGCAGTACTTC. Protein: CAISALAGGPHEQYF.

This rearrangement joins TRBV7-2 to TRBJ2-7, with 13 bases matching TRBD2. The CDR3 sequence is 15 residues long. The V segment lost 5 bases and the J segment 5 bases; nucleotides outside the gene matches: 6. The germline CDR1 and CDR2 sequences are SGHTA and FQGNSA. CDR3 nucleotides: TGTGCCAGCAGCCCTAGGACTAGCGGGAGAAACGAGCAGTACTTC. It encodes CASSPRTSGRNEQYF.

The V and J genes are TRBV7-2 and TRBJ2-7; a weak D match, TRBD2 (6 bases). The CDR3 runs to 13 residues. V was trimmed by 8 bases and J by 6 bases, leaving 17 bases between them. Germline lookup yields CDR1 SGHTA and CDR2 FQGNSA. CDR3 protein: CASRTPLGSEQYF. CDR3 nucleotides: TGTGCCAGCCGAACCCCCCTCGGGAGCGAGCAGTACTTC.

The chain combines TRBV11-2 with TRBJ2-7, with 9 bases that match TRBD1. Germline lookup yields CDR1 SGHAT and CDR2 FQNNGV. V lost 8 bases and J lost 4; bases outside the gene matches: 6. The CDR3 has 13 residues. This chain's CDR3 is CASLQGAGYEQYF. The CDR3 nucleotides are TGTGCCAGCCTACAGGGGGCAGGGTACGAGCAGTACTTC.

The chain couples TRBV30 to TRBJ1-1; weak D call: TRBD1 (5 bases). CDR3 length equals 12 residues. The V and J ends lost 7 bases and 0 bases respectively, with 9 bases between them. Per germline, CDR1 GTSNPN and CDR2 SVGIG (reference sequence). CDR3 amino acids: CAFKQVNTEAFF. The DNA for the CDR3 is TGTGCCTTTAAACAGGTGAACACTGAAGCTTTCTTT.

The gene calls are TRBV27 and TRBJ2-1, with D possibly being TRBD1 (5 bases). V was pared by 5 bases and J by 4 bases, with 15 bases between. Germline values: CDR1 MNHEY, CDR2 SMNVEV (reference sequence). The CDR3 runs to 15 residues. The CDR3 loop reads CASSTHRTLYNEQFF. The CDR3 DNA reads as TGTGCCAGCAGTACCCACAGGACCCTTTACAATGAGCAGTTCTTC.

This clone is a singleton in its sample. This sequence joins TRBV2 and TRBJ1-2; D ambiguous. CDR1 and CDR2 from the germline V gene are SNHLY and FYNNEI. V was shortened by 2 bases and J by 1 base, with 5 bases between the two germline ends. The CDR3 consists of 13 residues. The CDR3 nucleotides read TGTGCCAGCAGTGAACACAGTAACTATGGCTACACCTTC. Amino acids: CASSEHSNYGYTF.

The chain combines TRBV28 with TRBJ2-7; 10 nucleotides match TRBD1. There are 15 residues in the CDR3. Germline V gene data show CDR1 as MDHEN and CDR2 as SYDVKM. J lost 3 bases, V lost 6 bases, and 8 bases had no gene match. The CDR3 spells CASRDRDRGNYEQYF. The CDR3 DNA reads as TGTGCCAGCAGGGACCGGGACAGGGGTAACTACGAGCAGTACTTC.

This clone was observed a handful of times. V usage is TRBV7-3 and J usage is TRBJ2-5, with 8 bases aligning to TRBD1. CDR1 SGHTA and CDR2 FQGTGA come from the germline V gene. The CDR3 has 15 residues. V trimming: 6 bases; J trimming: 2 bases; junction bases outside the gene matches: 8. The CDR3 nucleotides are TGTGCCAGCAGTAGGACAGGGACAATACAAGAGACCCAGTACTTC. It yields the protein CASSRTGTIQETQYF.

The V and J genes are TRBV10-1 and TRBJ2-3, with 13 bases aligning to TRBD2. V gave up 5 bases and J gave up 6 bases; unmatched junction bases: 5. Germline V gene sequence: CDR1 WNHNN, CDR2 SYGVQD (reference sequence). The CDR3 has 15 amino acids. CDR3 region: CASSLGLAGADTQYF. DNA for the CDR3: TGCGCCAGCAGTCTCGGACTAGCGGGAGCGGATACGCAGTATTTT.

The J gene is TRBJ2-7, the V gene TRBV28, with 7 bases lining up with TRBD2. V trimming: 6 bases; J trimming: 1 base; junction bases outside the gene matches: 3. Per germline, CDR1 MDHEN and CDR2 SYDVKM. The CDR3 is 13 residues long. CDR3 amino acids: CASSPRGSYEQYF. The CDR3 DNA sequence: TGTGCCAGCAGCCCGCGGGGGTCCTACGAGCAGTACTTC.

This rearrangement joins TRBV11-2 to TRBJ1-1, with 10 nucleotides matching TRBD1. Germline V lookup: CDR1 SGHAT, CDR2 FQNNGV. The CDR3 is 14 residues long. The J segment lost 1 base and the V segment lost 5 bases, leaving 1 base of the junction unmatched. In nucleotides, the CDR3 is TGTGCCAGCAGCCGGGACAGGGGGAACACTGAAGCTTTCTTT. It yields the protein CASSRDRGNTEAFF.

As concerns this clone: Mismatch with germline at one junction end may stem from a read error. The chain carries TRBV5-4 and TRBJ2-3, with 8 bases identical to TRBD2. This CDR3 is 15 amino acids long. Germline V lookup: CDR1 SGHNT, CDR2 YYREEE (reference sequence). The DNA of the CDR3 is TGTGCCAACAGCTTGGTCACTAGCGGTACAGATACGCAGTATTTT. Encoded protein: CANSLVTSGTDTQYF.

J is TRBJ1-2 and V is TRBV11-2; 8 positions agree with TRBD1. Germline CDR1 and CDR2: SGHAT and FQNNGV. The CDR3 consists of 15 residues. The J segment lost 8 bases and the V segment lost 5 bases, leaving 13 bases of the junction unmatched. The CDR3 protein is CASSITQTTGVGYTF. The DNA for the CDR3 is TGTGCCAGCAGCATTACCCAGACGACAGGGGTCGGCTACACCTTC.

The chain combines TRBV5-5 with TRBJ1-4; 7 bases line up with TRBD1. The V gene end was trimmed by 4 bases and the J gene end by 9 bases; junction bases not matched to a gene: 12. Germline lookup yields CDR1 SGHKS and CDR2 YYEKEE (reference sequence). The CDR3 totals 15 residues. The CDR3 here is CASSPITSGGQKLFF. In nucleotides, the CDR3 is TGTGCCAGCAGCCCAATTACTTCAGGGGGACAAAAACTGTTTTTT.

This sequence joins TRBV29-1 and TRBJ2-4, with 8 positions matching TRBD2. Looked up from germline, CDR1 is SQVTM and CDR2 is ANQGSEA. The V and J ends lost 6 bases and 8 bases, in that order; junction bases with no gene match: 15. The CDR3 consists of 15 residues. In DNA form, the CDR3 reads TGCAGCGTCCCCGGGACTAGTAGTGGGAGGGACATTCAGTACTTC. It yields the protein CSVPGTSSGRDIQYF.

The rearrangement joins TRBV7-2 to TRBJ1-2; TRBD1 might be the D (6 bases). This CDR3 is built from 16 residues. The germline V gene has CDR1 SGHTA and CDR2 FQGNSA. V gave up 5 bases and J gave up 7 bases, with 23 bases separating them. The DNA for the CDR3 is TGTGCCAGCAGCCTCCAGCACAGGGAGATCGGGCGTGGCTACACCTTC. Its protein product is CASSLQHREIGRGYTF.